This record looks at one T cell receptor (beta chain) sequence and its context. Its antigen remains unidentified. Without the conserved terminal phenylalanine or tryptophan, this CDR3 likely stems from a read error. Trimming stripped 8 bases from V and 4 bases from J, with 15 bases between. Germline loops: CDR1 SNHLY, CDR2 FYNNEI. CDR3 length: 15 amino acids. According to the study, genomic DNA was the template for TCR beta VDJ and CDR3 profiling. TCRdb recomputed calls from the reads with MiXCR, one row per CDR3 protein. The data show about 180,000 distinct CDR3 sequences, less than 50% seen once. This specimen belongs to a study of CD8+CD57+ T cells in acquired aplastic anemia. Study results and limitations: CD8+ Simpson's diversity did not differ significantly between patients and controls. The number of CD8+ CDR3 sequences shared by patients and controls was twenty-nine.

Only patients with CD8+CD57+ cell expansion on flow cytometry were chosen for sequencing. The chain carries TRBV2 and TRBJ2-6; the D is unclear. Sequencing input: sorted CD4+, CD8+, or CD8+CD57+ T cells (not recorded which) from PBMCs. The origin of this receptor is a human donor with aplastic anemia. The CDR3 coding sequence is TGTGCCAGCGCCCGCCGTGGTAGCGGGGCCAACGTCCTGACTCTC. Translating gives CASARRGSGANVLTL.